A selection of T cell receptor beta chains follows, all from one sample in a study of blood T cell repertoires in COVID-19. The repertoire was sequenced with immunoSEQ multiplex PCR; TCRdb's copy has only in-frame clones and lacks some. The table has 300,000 to 350,000 clones, approximately 89% seen once. The sequenced material came from peripheral blood. The receptor set was obtained from a woman aged 55-69 years with COVID-19, enrolled during active disease. Each CDR3 is given with its conserved first and last residue. A D gene is named only where the DNA matches it firmly. Only some rows state a clone size, as once, few, many or a class for expanded clones.

>NA|14|TRBV28|TRBJ1-4|NA
TGTGCCAGCAGTTTAGTGAGTTTTAATGAAAAACTGTTTTTT
CASSLVSFNEKLFF
>TRBD1|15|TRBV7-9|TRBJ1-6|NA
TGTGCCAGCAGCGTCCGACAGGGGGTAAACTCACCCCTCCACTTT
CASSVRQGVNSPLHF
>NA|15|TRBV9|TRBJ1-3|NA
TGTGCCAGCAGCGTAGGTGGCCGCTCTGGAAACACCATATATTTT
CASSVGGRSGNTIYF
>TRBD1|12|TRBV5-8|TRBJ1-2|NA
TGTGCCAGCAGCGCACAGGGGCATGGCTACACCTTC
CASSAQGHGYTF
>NA|13|TRBV3-1/TRBV3-2|TRBJ1-1|NA
TGTGCCAGCAGCCAAGATAGAGAAACTGAAGCTTTCTTT
CASSQDRETEAFF
>NA|14|TRBV10-3|TRBJ1-1|NA
TGTGCCACCAGCCCCAGGGGTGATAACACTGAAGCTTTCTTT
CATSPRGDNTEAFF
>TRBD1|14|TRBV3-1/TRBV3-2|TRBJ1-2|few
TGTGCCAGCAGCCAAACAGGGGGGGGTTATGGCTACACCTTC
CASSQTGGGYGYTF
>TRBD1|17|TRBV5-1|TRBJ2-1|NA
TGCGCCAGCAGCTATCTTGTCGGGACAGGGGGCGTGAATGAGCAGTTCTTC
CASSYLVGTGGVNEQFF
>NA|12|TRBV28|TRBJ1-6|once
TGTGCCAGCAGTTTCTCCCATTCACCCCTCCACTTT
CASSFSHSPLHF
>NA|15|TRBV6-5|TRBJ1-1|NA
TGTGCCAGCAGGGTCCGGGACACTCTGAACACTGAAGCTTTCTTT
CASRVRDTLNTEAFF
>NA|15|TRBV4-1|TRBJ1-5|once
TGCGCCAGCAGCCAGGACAGATTTAGCAATCAGCCCCAGCATTTT
CASSQDRFSNQPQHF
>TRBD1|15|TRBV19|TRBJ1-5|NA
TGTGCCAGTAGTATATCCGGGACAGGCTATCAGCCCCAGCATTTT
CASSISGTGYQPQHF
>NA|13|TRBV2|TRBJ1-1|NA
TGTGCCAGCAGTGTCGAGCCGAACACTGAAGCTTTCTTT
CASSVEPNTEAFF
>NA|17|TRBV3-1/TRBV3-2|TRBJ2-7|NA
TGTGCCAGCAGCCAAGGCCTCTTTGGGGGGGCCAACCCACAGCAGTACTTC
CASSQGLFGGANPQQYF
>NA|17|TRBV3-1/TRBV3-2|TRBJ1-2|NA
TGTGCCAGCAGCCAAGGGGATCCGGGAGGGGCAGGGGATGGCTACACCTTC
CASSQGDPGGAGDGYTF
>NA|13|TRBV2|TRBJ1-5|NA
TGTGCCAGCAGTGAAGAACTTCGGCAGCCCCAGCATTTT
CASSEELRQPQHF
>TRBD1|16|TRBV4-2|TRBJ1-2|NA
TGTGCCAGCAGCCAAGATATTAGACAGGGGGAGGGAGGCTACACCTTC
CASSQDIRQGEGGYTF
>NA|13|TRBV11-1|TRBJ1-1|NA
TGTGCCAGCAGCCTCCACACTTCCGTCGGGGCTTTCTTT
CASSLHTSVGAFF
>NA|11|TRBV18|TRBJ1-2|NA
TGTGCCAGCTCCCAGATTCATGGCTACACCTTC
CASSQIHGYTF
>NA|13|TRBV10-3|TRBJ1-1|NA
TGTGCCGGAAAAGACAGCCTGAACACTGAAGCTTTCTTT
CAGKDSLNTEAFF
>NA|13|TRBV6-1|TRBJ1-2|NA
TGTGCCAGCAGTGAGACGGGAAACTATGGCTACACCTTC
CASSETGNYGYTF
>TRBD1|12|TRBV18|TRBJ2-7|NA
TGTGCCAGCTCCCCCGACAGGGTAGAGCAGTACTTC
CASSPDRVEQYF
>NA|15|TRBV18|TRBJ1-1|NA
TGTGCCAGCCTATCTGCAGGGGTTGAACAGACTGAAGCTTTCTTT
CASLSAGVEQTEAFF
>TRBD1|13|TRBV12-3/TRBV12-4|TRBJ1-2|NA
TGTGCCAGCAGTCCGGACAGGAACTATGGCTACACCTTC
CASSPDRNYGYTF
>NA|15|TRBV2|TRBJ1-3|NA
TGTGCCAGCAGTGGGGCCCGGACAGCTGGAAACACCATATATTTT
CASSGARTAGNTIYF
>NA|17|TRBV28|TRBJ1-3|NA
TGTGCCAGCAGTTTGTCCCGGGCCGCGGGGGGTGGAAACACCATATATTTT
CASSLSRAAGGGNTIYF
>NA|15|TRBV28|TRBJ1-5|NA
TGTGCCAGCACCCCCGGCGGGATAAGTCATCAGCCCCAGCATTTT
CASTPGGISHQPQHF
>NA|12|TRBV18|TRBJ2-7|NA
TGTGCCAGCTCGTCCGGACTGTTCGAGCAGTACTTC
CASSSGLFEQYF
>NA|14|TRBV5-1|TRBJ1-5|once
TGCGCCAGCAGCCCACAGGGTCCAGGCCAGCCCCAGCATTTT
CASSPQGPGQPQHF
>NA|15|TRBV6-5|TRBJ2-1|NA
TGTGCCAGCAGTTACTCGGGCTCCAGGTACAATGAGCAGTTCTTC
CASSYSGSRYNEQFF
>TRBD2|15|TRBV5-4|TRBJ2-5|few
TGTGCCAGCAGGTCGGGCGGGGGGAATAAAGAGACCCAGTACTTC
CASRSGGGNKETQYF
>NA|16|TRBV7-9|TRBJ1-4|NA
TGTGCCAGCAGCACAGGACAGAGTACAACTAATGAAAAACTGTTTTTT
CASSTGQSTTNEKLFF
>NA|13|TRBV19|TRBJ1-1|NA
TGTGCCAGCCACCGAGGGTGGGTCGCTGAAGCTTTCTTT
CASHRGWVAEAFF
>TRBD1|15|TRBV6-6|TRBJ1-1|NA
TGTGCCAGCAGGAGGACAGGAAGTCTCTATTCTGAAGCTTTCTTT
CASRRTGSLYSEAFF
>TRBD1|13|TRBV28|TRBJ2-7|NA
TGTGCCAGCAAGAGGGGGCGCGAATACGAGCAGTACTTC
CASKRGREYEQYF
>TRBD2|15|TRBV7-2|TRBJ2-2|NA
TGTGCCAGCAGGTTAAGGACTAGCTCATTCGGGGAGCTGTTTTTT
CASRLRTSSFGELFF
>NA|17|TRBV19|TRBJ2-3|NA
TGTGCCAGTAGGGGCGGGGACCGATTACTTAGCACAGATACGCAGTATTTT
CASRGGDRLLSTDTQYF
>TRBD1|16|TRBV5-1|TRBJ1-3|NA
TGCGCCAGCAGGGAGGACAGGGGGCCCTCTGGAAACACCATATATTTT
CASREDRGPSGNTIYF
>NA|14|TRBV5-1|TRBJ1-3|NA
TGCGCCAGCAGCGCGGGGGCGCTGGAAGGCACCATATATTTT
CASSAGALEGTIYF
>TRBD1|14|TRBV4-2|TRBJ1-3|NA
TGTGCCAGCAGCCAATTGACAGGGGGAAACACCATATATTTT
CASSQLTGGNTIYF
>NA|13|TRBV7-9|TRBJ1-4|NA
TGTGCCAGCAGCTTCCCAGGAGGTGAAAAACTGTTTTTT
CASSFPGGEKLFF
>NA|14|TRBV7-9|TRBJ1-5|NA
TGTGCCAGCAGCCAGGGTACGGGCAATCAGCCCCAGCATTTT
CASSQGTGNQPQHF
>NA|17|TRBV2|TRBJ1-6|once
TGTGCCAGCAGCCGAACTCCCCGGCAGGTGAATAATTCACCCCTCCACTTT
CASSRTPRQVNNSPLHF
>TRBD1|15|TRBV5-1|TRBJ1-4|NA
TGCGCCAGCAGCTTGGCCCAGGGGGCGAGCGAAAAACTGTTTTTT
CASSLAQGASEKLFF
>NA|15|TRBV7-9|TRBJ2-5|once
TGTGCCAGCAGCTTAACCGGGGGACGGGGAGAGACCCAGTACTTC
CASSLTGGRGETQYF
>NA|13|TRBV28|TRBJ1-2|NA
TGTGCCAGCTGGGCAGGGCCCAACTATGGCTACACCTTC
CASWAGPNYGYTF
>TRBD1|12|TRBV2|TRBJ1-1|NA
TGTGCCAGCAGTGCGGACAGGACTGAAGCTTTCTTT
CASSADRTEAFF